The source of this T cell receptor beta chain is a study of cytomegalovirus exposure and HLA in healthy donors. Study at large: The platform used for the roughly 120 validation repertoires matched that of the roughly 630 first-cohort repertoires, a later analysis reported.

Worth noting for this clone: The antigen remains unidentified.

The assay was immunoSEQ multiplex PCR, and TCRdb's table has in-frame clones only and misses some. The sample contains some 250,000 clones, roughly 89% of which appear only once. Study-wide points: Cytomegalovirus association was listed for approximately 150 TCR beta chains. A few chains linked to CMV were shown in vitro to be specific for CMV antigens.

The material sequenced was PBMCs. This clonotype was sampled from a woman between 18 and 30 years old in good health and CMV-seronegative.

CDR3 loop: CASRSRAVTGELFF. CDR3 DNA: TGTGCCAGCAGGAGCAGGGCGGTCACCGGGGAGCTGTTTTTT. The chain joins TRBV6-4 to TRBJ2-2, with a possible D match to TRBD1 (5 bases). With 6 bases removed from V and 4 bases from J, the gap between germline ends came to 12 bases. Germline assignment: CDR1 MRHNA and CDR2 SNTAGT. The CDR3 totals 14 residues.